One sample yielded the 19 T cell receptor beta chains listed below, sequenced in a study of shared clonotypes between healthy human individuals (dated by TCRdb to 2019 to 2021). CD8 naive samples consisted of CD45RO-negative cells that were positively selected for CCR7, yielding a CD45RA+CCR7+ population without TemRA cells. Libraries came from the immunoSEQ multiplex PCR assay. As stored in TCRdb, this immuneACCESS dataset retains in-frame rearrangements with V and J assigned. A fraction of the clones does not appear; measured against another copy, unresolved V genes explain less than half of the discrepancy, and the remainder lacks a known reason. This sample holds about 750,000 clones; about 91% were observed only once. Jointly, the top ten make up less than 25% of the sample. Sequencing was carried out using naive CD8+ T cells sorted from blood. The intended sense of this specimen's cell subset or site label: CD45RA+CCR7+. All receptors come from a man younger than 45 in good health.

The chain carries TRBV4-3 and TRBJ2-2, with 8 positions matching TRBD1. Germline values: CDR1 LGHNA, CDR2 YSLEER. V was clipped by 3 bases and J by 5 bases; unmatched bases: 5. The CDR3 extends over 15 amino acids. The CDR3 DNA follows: TGCGCCAGCAGCCAGACAGGGGCAGTAACCGGGGAGCTGTTTTTT. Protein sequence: CASSQTGAVTGELFF.

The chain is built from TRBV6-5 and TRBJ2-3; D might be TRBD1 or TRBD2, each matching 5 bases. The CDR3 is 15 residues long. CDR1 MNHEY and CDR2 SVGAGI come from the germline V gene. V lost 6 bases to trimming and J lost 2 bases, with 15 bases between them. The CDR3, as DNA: TGTGCCAGCAGGGTCCGAGGGACCTTCACAGATACGCAGTATTTT. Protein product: CASRVRGTFTDTQYF.

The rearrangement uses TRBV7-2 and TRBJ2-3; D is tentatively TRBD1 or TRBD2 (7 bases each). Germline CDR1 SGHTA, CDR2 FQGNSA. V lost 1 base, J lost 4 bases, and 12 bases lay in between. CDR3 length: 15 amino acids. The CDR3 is CASSLGRGGADTQYF. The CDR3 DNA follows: TGTGCCAGCAGCTTAGGCAGGGGGGGCGCAGATACGCAGTATTTT.

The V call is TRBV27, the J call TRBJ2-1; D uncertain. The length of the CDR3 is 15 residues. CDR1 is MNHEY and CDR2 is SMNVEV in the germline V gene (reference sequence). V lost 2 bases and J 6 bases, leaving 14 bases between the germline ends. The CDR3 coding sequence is TGTGCCAGCAGTTTACTGAAAGCGACCGGCAATGAGCAGTTCTTC. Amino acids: CASSLLKATGNEQFF.

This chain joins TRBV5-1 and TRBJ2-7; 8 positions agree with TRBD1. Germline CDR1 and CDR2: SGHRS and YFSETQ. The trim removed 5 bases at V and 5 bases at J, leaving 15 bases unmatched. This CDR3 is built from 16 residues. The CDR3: CASRGGQGAFVDEQYF. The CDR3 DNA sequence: TGCGCCAGCAGAGGAGGCCAGGGGGCTTTCGTCGACGAGCAGTACTTC.

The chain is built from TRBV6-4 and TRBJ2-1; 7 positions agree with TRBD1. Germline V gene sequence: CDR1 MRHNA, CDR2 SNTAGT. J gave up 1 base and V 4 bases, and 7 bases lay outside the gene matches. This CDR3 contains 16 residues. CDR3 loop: CASSARQGSSYNEQFF. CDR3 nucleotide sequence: TGTGCCAGCAGTGCTCGACAGGGATCGTCCTACAATGAGCAGTTCTTC.

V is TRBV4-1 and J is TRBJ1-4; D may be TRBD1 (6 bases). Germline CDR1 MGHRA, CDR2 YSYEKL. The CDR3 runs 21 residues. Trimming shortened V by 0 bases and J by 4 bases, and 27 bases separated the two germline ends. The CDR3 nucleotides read TGCGCCAGCAGCCAAGATCCCCGCCGACTTGACGCAAGGGGGAATAATGAAAAACTGTTTTTT. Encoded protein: CASSQDPRRLDARGNNEKLFF.

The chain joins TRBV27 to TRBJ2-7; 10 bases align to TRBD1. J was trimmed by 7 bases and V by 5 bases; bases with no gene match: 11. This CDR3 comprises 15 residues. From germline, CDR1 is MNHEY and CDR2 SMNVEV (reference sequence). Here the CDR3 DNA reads TGTGCCAGCAGTCCGGAGACAGGGGGCCCGGGGGAGCAGTACTTC. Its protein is CASSPETGGPGEQYF.

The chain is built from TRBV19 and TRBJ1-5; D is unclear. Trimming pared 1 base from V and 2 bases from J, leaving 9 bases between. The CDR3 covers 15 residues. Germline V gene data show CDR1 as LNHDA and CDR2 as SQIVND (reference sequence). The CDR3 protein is CASSIGGFGNQPQHF. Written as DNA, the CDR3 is TGTGCCAGTAGTATAGGGGGTTTTGGCAATCAGCCCCAGCATTTT.

As DNA, the CDR3 is TGTGCCAGCAGCTTAGACTTCCAAGAGACCCAGTACTTC. It is translated as CASSLDFQETQYF. The V gene is TRBV7-6, the J gene TRBJ2-5; unclear D gene. In germline, CDR1 is SGHVS, CDR2 FNYEAQ. This CDR3 is built from 13 residues. Trimming stripped 1 base from V and 1 base from J, with 4 bases between.

DNA of the CDR3: TGTGCCAGCAGCGTAGGTCGTCAAGGCTACGAGCAGTACTTC. Translation: CASSVGRQGYEQYF. The J gene is TRBJ2-7, the V gene TRBV9; unclear D gene. Trimming removed 0 bases at V and 3 bases at J, with 10 bases between. This CDR3 has 14 amino acids. Germline CDR1 and CDR2: SGDLS and YYNGEE.

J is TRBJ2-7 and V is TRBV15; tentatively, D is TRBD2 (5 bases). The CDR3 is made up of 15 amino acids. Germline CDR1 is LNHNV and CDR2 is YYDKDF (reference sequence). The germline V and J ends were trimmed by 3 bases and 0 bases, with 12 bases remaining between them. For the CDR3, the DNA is TGTGCCACCAGCAGGGTCCTAGCTGGCTCCTACGAGCAGTACTTC. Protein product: CATSRVLAGSYEQYF.

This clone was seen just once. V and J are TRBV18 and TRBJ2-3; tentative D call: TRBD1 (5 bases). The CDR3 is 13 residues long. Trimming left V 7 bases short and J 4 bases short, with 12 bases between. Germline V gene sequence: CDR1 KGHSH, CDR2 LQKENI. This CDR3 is CASFKGAPDTQYF. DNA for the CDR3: TGTGCCAGCTTTAAAGGGGCCCCAGATACGCAGTATTTT.

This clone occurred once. The CDR3 nucleotides read TGTGCCAGCAGCCCAGGACAGTTCAGCACAGATACGCAGTATTTT. Translating it yields CASSPGQFSTDTQYF. The rearrangement links TRBV5-5 to TRBJ2-3, with a weak D call TRBD1 (6 bases). The length of the CDR3 is 15 residues. V was cut by 4 bases and J by 0 bases, with 12 bases left in between. CDR1 is SGHKS, CDR2 YYEKEE, per germline (reference sequence).

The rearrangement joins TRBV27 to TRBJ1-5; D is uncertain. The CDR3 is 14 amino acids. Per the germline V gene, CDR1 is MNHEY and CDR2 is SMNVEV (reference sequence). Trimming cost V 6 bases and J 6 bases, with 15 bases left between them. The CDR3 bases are TGTGCCAGCAGCCCCGGTTCTGTTTTTCAGCCCCAGCATTTT. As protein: CASSPGSVFQPQHF.

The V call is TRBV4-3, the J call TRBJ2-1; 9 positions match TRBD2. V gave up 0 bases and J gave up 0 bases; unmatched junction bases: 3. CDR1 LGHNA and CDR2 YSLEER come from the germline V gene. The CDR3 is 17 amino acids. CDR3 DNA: TGCGCCAGCAGCCAAGACCATAGCGGGAGCTCCTACAATGAGCAGTTCTTC. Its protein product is CASSQDHSGSSYNEQFF.

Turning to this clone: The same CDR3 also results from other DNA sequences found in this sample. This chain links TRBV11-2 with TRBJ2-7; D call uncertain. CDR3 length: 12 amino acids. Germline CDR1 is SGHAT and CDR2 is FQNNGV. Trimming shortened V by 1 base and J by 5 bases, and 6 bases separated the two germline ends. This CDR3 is CASSLVWHEQYF. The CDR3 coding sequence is TGTGCCAGCAGCTTAGTTTGGCACGAGCAGTACTTC.

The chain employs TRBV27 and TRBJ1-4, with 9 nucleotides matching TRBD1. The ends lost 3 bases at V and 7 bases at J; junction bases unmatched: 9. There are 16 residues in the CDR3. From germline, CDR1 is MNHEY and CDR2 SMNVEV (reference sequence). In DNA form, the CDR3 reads TGTGCCAGCAGTTTGACCGGGACAGGGCGTGGTGAAAAACTGTTTTTT. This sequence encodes CASSLTGTGRGEKLFF.

CDR3 sequence reads: CASSQDLAGVSTGELFF. The CDR3 DNA follows: TGTGCCAGCAGCCAGGATCTAGCGGGAGTAAGCACCGGGGAGCTGTTTTTT. The chain recombines TRBV4-2 with TRBJ2-2; 10 bases match TRBD2. Germline V gives CDR1 LGHNA, CDR2 YNFKEQ. CDR3 length: 17 amino acids. With V trimmed by 3 bases and J by 4 bases, 8 bases remained unmatched.